A selection of T cell receptor beta chains follows, all from one sample in a study of blood T cell repertoires in COVID-19. Sequencing used immunoSEQ multiplex PCR; TCRdb keeps in-frame clones, though not all of them. This table holds approximately 190,000 clones, 80% found once. Sequencing was performed on peripheral blood. The origin of the receptors is a man aged 55 to 70 with acute or convalescent COVID-19. CDR3s include the opening cysteine and the closing phenylalanine or tryptophan. The order of the fields is CDR3 length, V gene, J gene, D gene, clone size, CDR3 protein, CDR3 DNA. The D gene is left open where the match is weak. Size is omitted from some rows. Given values are once, few, many or a class for expanded clones.

14	TRBV5-5	TRBJ1-5	TRBD1	many	CASSWGQGRQPQHF	TGTGCCAGCAGCTGGGGACAGGGTAGACAGCCCCAGCATTTT
19	TRBV9	TRBJ2-3	NA	NA	CASSVSLGLAVKGTDTQYF	TGTGCCAGCAGCGTGTCTCTTGGATTAGCGGTAAAAGGCACAGATACGCAGTATTTT
15	TRBV9	TRBJ2-1	TRBD2	NA	CASSVGLAVGYEQFF	TGTGCCAGCAGCGTAGGTCTAGCGGTGGGCTATGAGCAGTTCTTC
18	TRBV21-1	TRBJ1-1	NA	NA	CASSAIPGTGGLRTEAFF	TGTGCCAGCAGCGCGATACCCGGGACAGGGGGACTTCGTACTGAAGCTTTCTTT
17	TRBV15	TRBJ2-5	NA	NA	CATSRDLSWGLGETQYF	TGTGCCACCAGCAGAGACTTGTCGTGGGGCTTAGGGGAGACCCAGTACTTC
14	TRBV6-5	TRBJ2-7	NA	few	CASSILTGRHEQYF	TGTGCCAGCAGCATCTTAACAGGGCGCCACGAGCAGTACTTC
14	TRBV10-3	TRBJ2-1	NA	NA	CAISESRSYNEQFF	TGTGCCATCAGTGAGTCTCGGTCCTACAATGAGCAGTTCTTC
17	TRBV7-6	TRBJ2-1	TRBD2	few	CASSLGIAGGIYNEQFF	TGTGCCAGCAGCTTAGGCATAGCGGGGGGGATATACAATGAGCAGTTCTTC
14	TRBV9	TRBJ2-3	NA	NA	CASSPLDSTDTQYF	TGTGCCAGCAGCCCGCTAGATAGCACAGATACGCAGTATTTT
11	TRBV29-1	TRBJ1-2	NA	NA	CSVFAGYGYTF	TGCAGCGTTTTTGCGGGCTATGGCTACACCTTC
15	TRBV6-4	TRBJ2-3	TRBD2	few	CASSVSLAGADTQYF	TGTGCCAGCAGTGTGAGTCTAGCGGGAGCAGATACGCAGTATTTT
13	TRBV7-3	TRBJ2-3	NA	NA	CASSQRGRDTQYF	TGTGCCAGCAGCCAAAGGGGCCGAGATACGCAGTATTTT
13	TRBV7-3	TRBJ2-1	TRBD1	NA	CASSRGQGNEQFF	TGTGCCAGCAGCCGAGGACAGGGCAATGAGCAGTTCTTC
14	TRBV6-6	TRBJ2-1	NA	NA	CASSPGTLGLGQFF	TGTGCCAGCAGCCCGGGAACCTTAGGATTGGGACAGTTCTTC
14	TRBV3-1/TRBV3-2	TRBJ2-3	NA	NA	CASSQDPHYVLTYF	TGTGCCAGCAGCCAAGATCCCCACTACGTTTTAACGTATTTT
13	TRBV9	TRBJ2-7	NA	NA	CASSVATGYEQYF	TGTGCCAGCAGCGTAGCTACAGGGTACGAGCAGTACTTC
15	TRBV5-1	TRBJ2-3	TRBD2	NA	CASSPGTTSTDTQYF	TGCGCCAGCAGCCCCGGGACTACTAGCACAGATACGCAGTATTTT
14	TRBV5-1	TRBJ2-3	TRBD2	NA	CASCRTSGTDTQYF	TGCGCCAGCTGCAGGACTAGCGGCACAGATACGCAGTATTTT
14	TRBV27	TRBJ1-6	NA	NA	CASNQGMGNSPLHF	TGTGCCAGCAACCAGGGGATGGGCAATTCACCCCTCCACTTT
14	TRBV15	TRBJ2-7	TRBD1	once	CATSRSGTGDEQYF	TGTGCCACCAGCAGATCGGGGACAGGGGACGAGCAGTACTTC
14	TRBV4-2	TRBJ1-5	TRBD1	NA	CASSLTGRNQPQHF	TGTGCCAGCAGTTTGACAGGGAGGAATCAGCCCCAGCATTTT
14	TRBV11-2	TRBJ2-1	TRBD2	NA	CASSSVAGNNEQFF	TGTGCCAGCAGCTCCGTAGCGGGAAACAATGAGCAGTTCTTC
16	TRBV18	TRBJ1-1	TRBD1	once	CASSPQRQGRYTEAFF	TGTGCCAGCTCACCACAAAGACAGGGGAGGTACACTGAAGCTTTCTTT
15	TRBV5-6	TRBJ2-5	TRBD2	NA	CASSLDSGGGETQYF	TGTGCCAGCAGCTTGGATAGCGGGGGCGGAGAGACCCAGTACTTC
16	TRBV9	TRBJ1-1	TRBD1	NA	CASSAGDRSWSTEAFF	TGTGCCAGCAGCGCGGGGGACAGGTCTTGGAGCACTGAAGCTTTCTTT
15	TRBV7-9	TRBJ2-5	TRBD2	NA	CASTPRGGLAGGQYF	TGTGCCAGCACCCCCCGGGGGGGCCTGGCTGGCGGCCAGTACTTC
15	TRBV6-2/TRBV6-3	TRBJ1-5	TRBD1	NA	CASSHRDSNNQPQHF	TGTGCCAGCAGTCACCGGGACAGTAACAATCAGCCCCAGCATTTT
16	TRBV11-1	TRBJ2-1	NA	few	CASSLTLGGGYNEQFF	TGTGCCAGCAGCCTAACCCTAGGGGGGGGGTACAATGAGCAGTTCTTC
18	TRBV5-6	TRBJ1-4	NA	NA	CASSWGPRVVATNEKLFF	TGTGCCAGCAGCTGGGGGCCGAGGGTGGTTGCAACTAATGAAAAACTGTTTTTT
15	TRBV3-1/TRBV3-2	TRBJ2-1	TRBD1	NA	CASSLRGPQGNEQFF	TGTGCCAGCAGCCTCAGGGGGCCTCAAGGTAATGAGCAGTTCTTC
13	TRBV6-2/TRBV6-3	TRBJ2-7	TRBD1	NA	CASSQGVAYEQYF	TGTGCCAGCAGTCAGGGGGTAGCCTACGAGCAGTACTTC
11	TRBV7-8	TRBJ2-5	NA	NA	CASSLQETQYF	TGTGCCAGCAGCCTACAAGAGACCCAGTACTTC
15	TRBV14	TRBJ2-3	TRBD2	NA	CASSQVGRGSDTQYF	TGTGCCAGCAGCCAAGTTGGGCGGGGGTCAGATACGCAGTATTTT
15	TRBV6-1	TRBJ2-7	NA	NA	CASSELGQPGREQYF	TGTGCCAGCAGTGAACTCGGACAGCCCGGGAGGGAGCAGTACTTC
19	TRBV21-1	TRBJ2-3	NA	NA	CASSKSTPLKREGTDTQYF	TGTGCCAGCAGCAAATCAACCCCCCTAAAGCGGGAAGGCACAGATACGCAGTATTTT
12	TRBV10-1	TRBJ2-1	NA	once	CASPRRDNEQFF	TGCGCCAGCCCCCGGCGGGACAATGAGCAGTTCTTC
13	TRBV7-9	TRBJ1-5	NA	NA	CASSLQEAQPQHF	TGTGCCAGCAGCTTACAAGAGGCCCAGCCCCAGCATTTT
15	TRBV9	TRBJ2-3	TRBD2	NA	CASSRTSGSQDTQYF	TGTGCCAGCAGCCGGACTAGCGGGAGCCAAGATACGCAGTATTTT
14	TRBV4-3	TRBJ1-2	NA	NA	CASSKQPYPPSLSF	TGCGCCAGCAGCAAACAGCCCTACCCCCCCTCTTTAAGCTTC
17	TRBV4-2	TRBJ2-1	NA	NA	CASSQVTAASSYNEQFF	TGTGCCAGCAGCCAAGTTACAGCGGCTTCCTCCTACAATGAGCAGTTCTTC
18	TRBV3-1/TRBV3-2	TRBJ2-1	TRBD2	NA	CASSQGLAGGPSYNEQFF	TGTGCCAGCAGCCAAGGGCTAGCGGGGGGGCCGTCCTACAATGAGCAGTTCTTC
14	TRBV6-2/TRBV6-3	TRBJ1-2	NA	few	CASSGWPRGYGYTF	TGTGCCAGCAGTGGGTGGCCCAGGGGCTATGGCTACACCTTC
14	TRBV7-2	TRBJ1-4	TRBD1	NA	CASSSQGANEKLFF	TGTGCCAGCAGCTCACAGGGGGCGAATGAAAAACTGTTTTTT
14	TRBV6-5	TRBJ2-3	NA	few	CASSYLNPGATQYF	TGTGCCAGCAGTTACCTAAACCCAGGTGCTACGCAGTATTTT
14	TRBV9	TRBJ1-1	TRBD1	NA	CASSAGQGNTEAFF	TGTGCCAGCAGCGCCGGACAGGGGAACACTGAAGCTTTCTTT
15	TRBV5-1	TRBJ2-3	NA	NA	CASSSNQEYTDTQYF	TGCGCCAGCAGCTCCAATCAGGAATACACAGATACGCAGTATTTT
17	TRBV5-1	TRBJ2-7	NA	NA	CASNGWADRTPSYEQYF	TGCGCCAGCAACGGGTGGGCCGACAGGACCCCCTCCTACGAGCAGTACTTC
15	TRBV9	TRBJ2-3	TRBD2	NA	CASSVDGGRADTQYF	TGTGCCAGCAGCGTAGACGGCGGGAGGGCAGATACGCAGTATTTT
15	TRBV19	TRBJ1-3	TRBD1	NA	CASVDRGRTGNTIYF	TGTGCCAGTGTGGACAGGGGGAGGACTGGAAACACCATATATTTT
15	TRBV9	TRBJ2-1	NA	once	CASSVSWPGVYEQFF	TGTGCCAGCAGCGTATCGTGGCCAGGGGTTTATGAGCAGTTCTTC
15	TRBV6-5	TRBJ2-7	TRBD2	NA	CASNPYSGFSYEQYF	TGTGCCAGCAATCCTTATAGCGGGTTCTCCTACGAGCAGTACTTC
17	TRBV11-2	TRBJ2-1	NA	NA	CASSTTVLGGGSNEQFF	TGTGCCAGCAGCACAACCGTACTAGGGGGTGGCTCCAATGAGCAGTTCTTC
15	TRBV6-4	TRBJ2-1	TRBD2	NA	CASSDSVSGGARQFF	TGTGCCAGCAGTGACTCAGTTAGCGGGGGGGCGCGGCAGTTCTTC